The 30 T cell receptor beta chains reported below all come from one sample, sequenced in a study of CD4+ T cells in melanoma (dated by TCRdb to about 2022). Preparation of the library involved the immunoSEQ multiplex PCR assay. Entries here come from immuneACCESS through TCRdb and include only in-frame sequences with V and J called. Some clones fail to appear in such tables; in the studies checked, an unresolved V gene covers under half of the shortfall, and the cause of the remainder is unknown. Here the sample has 15,000 to 20,000 clones; over 75% occur a single time. The ten largest clones represent roughly 5.2% of the sample. The sequenced material came from cells from a culture (not recorded whether cultured in vitro). The receptors come from a human donor with melanoma.

This clone appeared a few times. This chain links TRBV10-1 with TRBJ1-2, with 10 positions matching TRBD1. V gave up 6 bases and J gave up 6 bases; unmatched junction bases: 7. Germline V gene lookup returns CDR1 WNHNN and CDR2 SYGVQD (reference sequence). The CDR3 runs to 14 residues. Here the CDR3 reads CASRGPGQGHGYTF. CDR3 nucleotides: TGCGCCAGCAGGGGTCCGGGACAGGGGCATGGCTACACCTTC.

The rearrangement joins TRBV5-1 to TRBJ1-2; 11 bases match TRBD1. The CDR3 length is 17 residues. Germline trimming cut 4 bases from V and 4 bases from J; bases unmatched to any gene: 12. The V gene's germline CDR1 is SGHRS and CDR2 YFSETQ. CDR3 loop: CASSLRTGGSSLYGYTF. DNA of the CDR3: TGCGCCAGCAGCCTAAGGACAGGGGGCTCGTCCCTCTATGGCTACACCTTC.

The V call is TRBV4-1, the J call TRBJ1-6; perhaps TRBD1 as D (5 bases). V was shortened by 1 base and J by 7 bases, with 11 bases between the two germline ends. CDR1 MGHRA and CDR2 YSYEKL come from the germline V gene. The CDR3 is 15 residues long. The DNA of the CDR3 is TGCGCCAGCAGCCAAGGAGGGGTCCTAAATTCACCCCTCCACTTT. Encoded protein: CASSQGGVLNSPLHF.

This clone was seen a few times. The chain couples TRBV4-1 to TRBJ2-7; 7 bases are a match to TRBD2. Per the germline V gene, CDR1 is MGHRA and CDR2 is YSYEKL. The V and J ends lost 8 bases and 2 bases, in that order; junction bases with no gene match: 15. The CDR3 is 16 amino acids. The CDR3 nucleotides read TGCGCCAGCTCCACTATCCGGGGGGTGACGACCTACGAGCAGTACTTC. Translated, it gives CASSTIRGVTTYEQYF.

V and J are TRBV18 and TRBJ1-3; possible D gene TRBD1, 5 bases. There are 13 residues in the CDR3. V lost 10 bases, J lost 0 bases, and 10 bases lay in between. The germline gives CDR1 KGHSH, CDR2 LQKENI. In DNA, the CDR3 is TGTGCCATTCGGGGGACCTCTGGAAACACCATATATTTT. Protein sequence: CAIRGTSGNTIYF.

The V gene is TRBV7-9, the J gene TRBJ1-3, with a possible D match to TRBD1 (6 bases). The germline CDR1 and CDR2 sequences are SEHNR and FQNEAQ (reference sequence). Trimming removed 5 bases from V and 2 bases from J, with 13 bases in between. The CDR3 totals 15 residues. This CDR3 reads CASSASTGTGNTIYF. The CDR3, as DNA: TGTGCCAGCAGCGCCTCTACAGGGACTGGAAACACCATATATTTT.

The rearrangement joins TRBV6-1 to TRBJ2-7; no firm D call. This CDR3 contains 13 residues. Trimming removed 2 bases at V and 7 bases at J, with 12 bases between. The V gene's germline CDR1 is MNHNS and CDR2 SASEGT. CDR3 DNA sequence: TGTGCCAGCAGTGAACTGCCCCACCGGGAGCAGTACTTC. Translation: CASSELPHREQYF.

This clone was recorded only once. The rearrangement uses TRBV5-5 and TRBJ2-5; possibly TRBD1 for D (5 bases). Trimming cost V 6 bases and J 0 bases, with 15 bases left between them. The CDR3 spans 15 residues. CDR1 and CDR2 (germline): SGHKS, YYEKEE (reference sequence). CDR3 sequence (DNA): TGTGCCAGCATCCCCCCTGGGGCGTACCAAGAGACCCAGTACTTC. Translating gives CASIPPGAYQETQYF.

This clone is a singleton in its sample. V gene TRBV11-2 combines with J gene TRBJ2-5; perhaps TRBD2 as D (5 bases). This CDR3 is 11 amino acids long. Between the trimmed V and J ends, which lost 5 bases and 4 bases, there was a span of 5 bases. Germline V lookup: CDR1 SGHAT, CDR2 FQNNGV. This CDR3 is CASSEGETQYF. The CDR3 DNA reads TGTGCCAGCAGCGAGGGAGAGACCCAGTACTTC.

This clone was seen a handful of times. V usage is TRBV4-1 and J usage is TRBJ2-5; no clear D. Germline CDR1 reads MGHRA; CDR2 reads YSYEKL. The CDR3 spans 14 residues. V was clipped by 1 base and J by 2 bases, with 8 bases between them. The CDR3 nucleotides are TGCGCCAGCAGCCAAGGTTTCAGGCAAGAGACCCAGTACTTC. Amino acids: CASSQGFRQETQYF.

CDR3 in amino acids: CAWSPTGRGQYF. CDR3 nucleotide sequence: TGTGCCTGGAGTCCCACGGGCAGGGGCCAGTATTTT. The genes are TRBV30 and TRBJ2-3, with D possibly being TRBD1 (6 bases). Germline V gives CDR1 GTSNPN, CDR2 SVGIG (reference sequence). There are 12 residues in the CDR3. Trimming cost V 2 bases and J 12 bases, with 15 bases left between them. Filled out from reference TRBV30 and TRBJ2-3, the complete variable domain reads SQTIHQWPATLVQPVGSPLSLECTVEGTSNPNLYWYRQAAGRGLQLLFYSVGIGQISSEVPQNLSASRPQDRQFILSSKKLLLSDSGFYLCAWSPTGRGQYFGPGTRLTVL.

The chain combines TRBV5-1 with TRBJ2-7, with 8 bases identical to TRBD1. This CDR3 is built from 14 residues. The trim removed 2 bases at V and 6 bases at J, leaving 7 bases unmatched. Germline V gives CDR1 SGHRS, CDR2 YFSETQ. CDR3 loop: CASSLGQGSREQYF. CDR3 bases: TGCGCCAGCAGCTTAGGACAGGGATCCCGCGAGCAGTACTTC.

The chain employs TRBV6-1 and TRBJ1-2; D gene ambiguous. Trimming removed 2 bases at V and 4 bases at J, with 17 bases between. CDR1 and CDR2 from the germline V gene are MNHNS and SASEGT. The CDR3 has 16 residues. The CDR3 loop is CASSEFRPTAGYGYTF. Here the CDR3 DNA reads TGTGCCAGCAGTGAATTCCGACCAACAGCTGGCTATGGCTACACCTTC.

The rearrangement links TRBV6-1 to TRBJ1-5; a weak D match, TRBD1 (5 bases). V lost 6 bases, J lost 1 base, and 7 bases lay in between. The CDR3 loop spans 13 amino acids. Germline CDR1 and CDR2: MNHNS and SASEGT. The CDR3 DNA is TGTGCCAGCAGGGGGCCGAGCAATCAGCCCCAGCATTTT. Its protein product is CASRGPSNQPQHF.

The genes are TRBV5-4 and TRBJ2-5; maybe TRBD1 (6 bases). Germline values: CDR1 SGHNT, CDR2 YYREEE (reference sequence). The length of the CDR3 is 16 residues. Trimming shortened V by 5 bases and J by 2 bases, and 19 bases separated the two germline ends. The CDR3 DNA is TGTGCCAGCAGTAAAGGACAGAAGGGCCCACAAGAGACCCAGTACTTC. It translates to CASSKGQKGPQETQYF.

The chain recombines TRBV2 with TRBJ1-4; tentative D call: TRBD1 (5 bases). The CDR3 length is 14 residues. The germline V and J ends were trimmed by 8 bases and 8 bases, with 18 bases remaining between them. The germline V gene encodes CDR1 SNHLY and CDR2 FYNNEI. CDR3 sequence reads: CASQEGGGAEKLFF. CDR3 nucleotide sequence: TGTGCCAGCCAGGAGGGAGGAGGGGCAGAAAAACTGTTTTTT.

The V and J genes are TRBV11-3 and TRBJ2-7, with D possibly matching TRBD2 (6 bases). The CDR3 runs 15 residues. In germline, CDR1 is SGHNT, CDR2 YENEEA. With 2 bases removed from V and 2 bases from J, the gap between germline ends came to 13 bases. The CDR3 loop is CASSLRAGPPYEQYF. The CDR3 DNA is TGTGCCAGCAGCTTACGGGCGGGACCCCCCTACGAGCAGTACTTC.

The chain couples TRBV5-1 to TRBJ1-2; 7 bases agree with TRBD1. Germline CDR1 is SGHRS and CDR2 is YFSETQ. V was pared by 4 bases and J by 9 bases, with 9 bases of the junction left unmatched. CDR3 length equals 13 residues. The CDR3 nucleotides are TGCGCCAGCAGCCCCGGGACAGCCGATCGCTACACCTTC. Its protein product is CASSPGTADRYTF.

The chain joins TRBV30 to TRBJ2-5; TRBD1 aligns across 9 bases. There are 15 residues in the CDR3. CDR1 and CDR2 (germline): GTSNPN, SVGIG (reference sequence). With V trimmed by 3 bases and J by 5 bases, 10 bases remained unmatched. CDR3 DNA sequence: TGTGCCTGGAGCCAGCCGGGACAGGGTTCCGAGACCCAGTACTTC. It encodes CAWSQPGQGSETQYF.

The chain joins TRBV5-4 to TRBJ2-2, with 12 nucleotides matching TRBD2. Trimming took 0 bases from V and 0 from J; bases not matched to a gene: 0. Germline V gives CDR1 SGHNT, CDR2 YYREEE (reference sequence). This CDR3 contains 17 residues. CDR3 loop: CASSLGLAGANTGELFF. In DNA, the CDR3 is TGTGCCAGCAGCTTGGGACTAGCGGGGGCGAACACCGGGGAGCTGTTTTTT. Supplemented by reference TRBV5-4 and TRBJ2-2, the full variable domain reads ETGVTQSPTHLIKTRGQQVTLRCSSQSGHNTVSWYQQALGQGPQFIFQYYREEENGRGNFPPRFSGLQFPNYSSELNVNALELDDSALYLCASSLGLAGANTGELFFGEGSRLTVL.

The chain couples TRBV5-4 to TRBJ1-3; possibly TRBD1 for D (5 bases). Germline V CDR1 and CDR2: SGHNT, YYREEE (reference sequence). The CDR3 length is 16 residues. The V and J ends lost 0 bases and 1 base respectively, with 11 bases between them. The CDR3 region has the DNA TGTGCCAGCAGCTTGGATCTCAGGGATTCTGGAAACACCATATATTTT. This codes for CASSLDLRDSGNTIYF.

The rearrangement joins TRBV2 to TRBJ2-3; 11 nucleotides align to TRBD2. V was pared by 6 bases and J by 5 bases, with 7 bases of the junction left unmatched. Per germline, CDR1 SNHLY and CDR2 FYNNEI. This CDR3 is 15 amino acids long. The CDR3 loop is CASRDPSGGRDTQYF. The CDR3 DNA sequence: TGTGCCAGCAGGGACCCTAGCGGGGGGAGAGATACGCAGTATTTT.

The gene calls are TRBV12-5 and TRBJ1-5; D is unclear. Germline CDR1 is LGHNT and CDR2 is FRNRAP. V was trimmed by 9 bases and J by 5 bases, leaving 20 bases between them. This CDR3 is 15 amino acids long. The CDR3 DNA reads as TGTGCTAGCCGCCGCGAATCGCCCCCCGATCAGCCCCAGCATTTT. Translated: CASRRESPPDQPQHF.

The chain joins TRBV9 to TRBJ1-2; 10 bases map to TRBD1. V trimming: 3 bases; J trimming: 2 bases; junction bases outside the gene matches: 4. The CDR3 contains 15 residues. Per germline, CDR1 SGDLS and CDR2 YYNGEE. The DNA of the CDR3 is TGTGCCAGCAGCGGACAGGGGGCGAAGAACTATGGCTACACCTTC. Protein: CASSGQGAKNYGYTF.

This clone has more than one count but fewer than ten. The chain is built from TRBV19 and TRBJ1-6; 10 bases line up with TRBD1. Germline CDR1 reads LNHDA; CDR2 reads SQIVND (reference sequence). Losses at the gene ends were 4 bases for V and 10 bases for J; bases not matched to a gene: 7. CDR3 size: 15 residues. This CDR3 reads CASSRGTGDASPLHF. Written as DNA, the CDR3 is TGTGCCAGTAGTAGAGGGACAGGGGATGCGTCACCCCTCCACTTT.

The chain links TRBV2 to TRBJ2-7, with D possibly matching TRBD1 (5 bases). The CDR3 loop spans 14 amino acids. Deletions cut 10 bases from V and 0 bases from J, with 16 bases between. Germline CDR1 and CDR2: SNHLY and FYNNEI. CDR3 protein: CAITQGWDSYEQYF. The CDR3 DNA reads TGTGCCATCACCCAGGGATGGGACTCCTACGAGCAGTACTTC. Full variable domain (rest looked up from reference TRBV2 and TRBJ2-7): EPEVTQTPSHQVTQMGQEVILRCVPISNHLYFYWYRQILGQKVEFLVSFYNNEISEKSEIFDDQFSVERPDGSNFTLKIRSTKLEDSAMYFCAITQGWDSYEQYFGPGTRLTVT.

This clone has only a few counts. This CDR3 reads CASSLTGVGSPLHF. The CDR3 DNA sequence: TGTGCCAGCAGCTTAACGGGGGTAGGGTCACCCCTCCACTTT. J is TRBJ1-6 and V is TRBV7-2, with TRBD1 as a possible D gene (5 bases). There are 14 residues in the CDR3. V lost 2 bases and J lost 10, with 12 bases in between. In germline, CDR1 is SGHTA, CDR2 FQGNSA.

This chain uses TRBV4-1 with TRBJ1-2; tentative D call: TRBD1 (5 bases). The CDR3 extends over 15 amino acids. Germline lookup yields CDR1 MGHRA and CDR2 YSYEKL. V was pared by 7 bases and J by 4 bases, with 19 bases between. The CDR3: CASTRQTEDLYGYTF. For the CDR3, the DNA is TGCGCCAGCACCCGACAGACAGAGGACCTCTATGGCTACACCTTC.

The gene calls are TRBV7-9 and TRBJ1-6; 7 bases align to TRBD1. Germline V gene sequence: CDR1 SEHNR, CDR2 FQNEAQ (reference sequence). The CDR3 is 13 residues long. The trim removed 5 bases at V and 7 bases at J, leaving 2 bases unmatched. Here the CDR3 DNA reads TGTGCCAGCAGCCCGACAGGGAATTCACCCCTCCACTTT. Translated: CASSPTGNSPLHF.

The chain couples TRBV5-1 to TRBJ1-1; possible D gene TRBD1, 6 bases. Germline V gives CDR1 SGHRS, CDR2 YFSETQ. V was trimmed by 4 bases and J by 3 bases, leaving 16 bases between them. The CDR3 extends over 15 amino acids. CDR3 amino acids: CASSVARAGDTEAFF. The CDR3 DNA reads TGCGCCAGCAGCGTTGCCCGGGCAGGGGACACTGAAGCTTTCTTT.